Each of the 11 T cell receptor beta chains below was sequenced from the same sample in a study of blood T cell repertoires in COVID-19. Generated by immunoSEQ multiplex PCR, the TCRdb table keeps only in-frame clones and is missing some. The sample records about 150,000 clones, around 90% being singletons. Sequencing used peripheral blood. These receptors were taken from a man aged 45 to 65 with acute or convalescent COVID-19.

The chain uses TRBV4-1 and TRBJ1-2; D perhaps matches TRBD1 (5 bases). The ends were cut back, 4 bases at V and 5 bases at J, with 11 bases in the middle. The CDR3 has 13 residues. Germline V gene sequence: CDR1 MGHRA, CDR2 YSYEKL. The CDR3 nucleotides are TGCGCCAGCAGCCCCGGGGACTCTTATGGCTACACCTTC. It encodes CASSPGDSYGYTF.

The chain is built from TRBV30 and TRBJ2-2, with unresolved D. This CDR3 has 15 residues. The V gene lost 2 bases and the J gene lost 5 bases, with 15 bases spanning the gap. Per the germline V gene, CDR1 is GTSNPN and CDR2 is SVGIG (reference sequence). The CDR3 region is CAWSWLLGGTGELFF. The CDR3 bases are TGTGCCTGGAGTTGGCTTCTTGGCGGTACCGGGGAGCTGTTTTTT.

The chain recombines TRBV7-9 with TRBJ1-4; 7 bases map to TRBD1. Looked up from germline, CDR1 is SEHNR and CDR2 is FQNEAQ (reference sequence). This CDR3 region has 15 residues. V dropped 3 bases and J dropped 4; count of bases not matched to a gene: 5. The CDR3 loop reads CASSFSQGVNEKLFF. The CDR3 DNA is TGTGCCAGCAGCTTTAGTCAGGGGGTTAATGAAAAACTGTTTTTT.

V gene TRBV28 combines with J gene TRBJ1-2, with 7 bases identical to TRBD1. From germline, CDR1 is MDHEN and CDR2 SYDVKM. J was trimmed by 4 bases and V by 6 bases; bases with no gene match: 8. The CDR3 sequence is 14 residues long. The CDR3, as DNA: TGTGCCAGCAGGACGGGACAGCAATTCTATGGCTACACCTTC. Its translation: CASRTGQQFYGYTF.

This clone was counted a single time. This chain connects TRBV2 to TRBJ2-7, with 7 bases that match TRBD1. J gave up 3 bases and V 3 bases, and 5 bases lay outside the gene matches. The CDR3 spans 14 residues. Germline loops: CDR1 SNHLY, CDR2 FYNNEI. The CDR3 reads CASSDSWTGYEQYF. In DNA, the CDR3 is TGTGCCAGCAGTGATTCGTGGACAGGCTACGAGCAGTACTTC. The full variable domain, its missing parts supplied by reference TRBV2 and TRBJ2-7, is EPEVTQTPSHQVTQMGQEVILRCVPISNHLYFYWYRQILGQKVEFLVSFYNNEISEKSEIFDDQFSVERPDGSNFTLKIRSTKLEDSAMYFCASSDSWTGYEQYFGPGTRLTVT.

This chain uses TRBV30 with TRBJ1-5; TRBD1 matches 9 bases. Germline CDR1 is GTSNPN and CDR2 is SVGIG (reference sequence). This CDR3 contains 15 residues. V shed 2 bases and J 5 bases; nucleotides not matched to a gene: 7. CDR3 DNA sequence: TGTGCCTGGAGTCGAACACAGGGGGCGTATCAGCCCCAGCATTTT. As protein: CAWSRTQGAYQPQHF.

The chain links TRBV6-5 to TRBJ2-3; 9 positions match TRBD1. Germline CDR1 is MNHEY and CDR2 is SVGAGI. Trimming cost V 4 bases and J 4 bases; bases outside gene matches: 9. CDR3 length: 16 residues. CDR3 loop: CASSSGGQGKADTQYF. The CDR3 nucleotides read TGTGCCAGCAGTTCGGGGGGACAGGGCAAAGCAGATACGCAGTATTTT.

The chain is built from TRBV2 and TRBJ2-7; D might be TRBD1 (6 bases). The CDR3 totals 14 residues. The germline V gene encodes CDR1 SNHLY and CDR2 FYNNEI. The ends were cut back, 9 bases at V and 0 bases at J, with 15 bases in the middle. CDR3 sequence (DNA): TGTGCCAGGCTACGGGACATAACCTCCTACGAGCAGTACGTC. Its translation is CARLRDITSYEQYV.

The chain combines TRBV9 with TRBJ1-5; D is undetermined. V lost 2 bases, J lost 8 bases, and 11 bases lay in between. Germline lookup yields CDR1 SGDLS and CDR2 YYNGEE. This CDR3 has 13 amino acids. CDR3 sequence: CASSVGEREPQHF. CDR3 nucleotides: TGTGCCAGCAGCGTTGGGGAGCGGGAGCCCCAGCATTTT.

The chain is built from TRBV3-1 (or the pseudogene TRBV3-2) and TRBJ1-2; D remains ambiguous. Germline V lookup: CDR1 LGHDT, CDR2 YNNKEL (reference sequence). The CDR3 is 11 amino acids. Deletions cut 5 bases from V and 5 bases from J, with 6 bases between. The CDR3 loop is CASSYLYGYTF. The CDR3 DNA reads as TGTGCCAGCAGCTACTTATATGGCTACACCTTC.

The chain couples TRBV7-3 to TRBJ1-6; 7 bases map to TRBD1. V shed 4 bases and J 8 bases; nucleotides not matched to a gene: 2. The germline V gene has CDR1 SGHTA and CDR2 FQGTGA. This CDR3 is built from 13 residues. The CDR3 region has the DNA TGTGCCAGCAGCTGGGACAGACATTCACCCCTCCACTTT. It translates to CASSWDRHSPLHF.